What follows describes a single TCR beta chain. Its antigen is unknown. Trimming took off 6 bases at V and 3 bases at J, with 12 bases between the two ends. The CDR3 totals 14 residues. Germline V gives CDR1 MNHNS, CDR2 SASEGT. This entry belongs to a study of T cell clonotyping in hematopoietic cell transplantation. Study results and caveats: Higher Inverse Simpson Index values in graft donor and pretransplant recipient predicted broader posttransplant TCR diversity.

Sequencing was performed with immunoSEQ multiplex PCR; in TCRdb, only in-frame clones are kept and a portion is missing. The sample lists 6,500 to 9,500 clones, roughly 94% occurring once. Recipient blood drawn about 28 days pretransplant and days 30, 100, 180 after. The sequencing used peripheral blood mononuclear cells, collected 30 days after allogeneic stem cell transplant. The chain employs TRBV6-1 and TRBJ2-1; D remains unclear. The TCR originated in a male patient between 60 and 69 years old who had an allogeneic stem cell transplant from an unrelated donor, so T cells may come from the graft donor. Some clones in this sample may be carry-over from other donors' samples. CDR3 DNA sequence: TGTGCCAGCAGGTCGATCAACCACTACAATGAGCAGTTCTTC. It encodes CASRSINHYNEQFF.